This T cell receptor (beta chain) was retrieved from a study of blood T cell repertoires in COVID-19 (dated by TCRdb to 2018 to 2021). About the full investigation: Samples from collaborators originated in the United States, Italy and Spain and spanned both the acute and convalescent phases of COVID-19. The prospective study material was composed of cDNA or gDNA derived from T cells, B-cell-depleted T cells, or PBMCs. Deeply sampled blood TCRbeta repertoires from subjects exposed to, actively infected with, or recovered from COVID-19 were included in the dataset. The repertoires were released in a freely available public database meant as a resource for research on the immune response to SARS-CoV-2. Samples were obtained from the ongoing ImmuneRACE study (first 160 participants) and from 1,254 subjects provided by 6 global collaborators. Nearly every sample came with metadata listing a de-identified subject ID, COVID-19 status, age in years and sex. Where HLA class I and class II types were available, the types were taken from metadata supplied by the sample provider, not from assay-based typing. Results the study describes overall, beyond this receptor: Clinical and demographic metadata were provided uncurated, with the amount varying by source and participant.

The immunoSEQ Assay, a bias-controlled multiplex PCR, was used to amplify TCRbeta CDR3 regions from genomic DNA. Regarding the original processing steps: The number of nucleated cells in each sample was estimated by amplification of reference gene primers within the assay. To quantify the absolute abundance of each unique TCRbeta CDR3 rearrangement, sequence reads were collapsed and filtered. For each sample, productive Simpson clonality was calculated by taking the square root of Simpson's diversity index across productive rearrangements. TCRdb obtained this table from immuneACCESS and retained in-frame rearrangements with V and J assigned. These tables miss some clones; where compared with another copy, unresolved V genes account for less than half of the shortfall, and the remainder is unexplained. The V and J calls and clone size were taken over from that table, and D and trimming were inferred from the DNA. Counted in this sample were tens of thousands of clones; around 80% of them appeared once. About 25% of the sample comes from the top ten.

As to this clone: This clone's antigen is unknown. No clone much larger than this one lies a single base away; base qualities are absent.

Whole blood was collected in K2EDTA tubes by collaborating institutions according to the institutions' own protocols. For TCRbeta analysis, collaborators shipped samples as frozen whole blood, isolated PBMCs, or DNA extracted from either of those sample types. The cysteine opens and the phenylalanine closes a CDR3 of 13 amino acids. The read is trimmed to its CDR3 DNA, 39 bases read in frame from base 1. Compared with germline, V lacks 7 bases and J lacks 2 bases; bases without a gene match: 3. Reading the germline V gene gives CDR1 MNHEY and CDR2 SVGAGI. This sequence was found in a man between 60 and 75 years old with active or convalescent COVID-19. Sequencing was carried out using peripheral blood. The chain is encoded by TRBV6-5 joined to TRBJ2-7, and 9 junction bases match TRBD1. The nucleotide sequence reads TGTGCCAGCAAAAGACAGGGGGCCTACGAGCAGTACTTC. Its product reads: CASKRQGAYEQYF.